What follows are 12 T cell receptor beta chains derived from one specimen sequenced in a study of vaccination and CD4 T cells after COVID-19 (dated by TCRdb to between 2020 and 2023). What this sample's treatment or condition label stands for: roughly ten-day PBMC culture with coronavirus spike peptide pools or control peptides (ViraFEST assay). To prepare the library, PCR was applied. The sequencer was an Illumina iSeq 100. DNA from cultured CD4+ T cells was subjected to TCR sequencing with the Oncomine TCR Beta short-read assay at the Johns Hopkins FTIC core. In TCRdb, the public reads were trimmed at Q25 with fastp and aligned with MiXCR, with productive beta chains retained. Identical CDR3 proteins give one entry, which carries the most common genes and DNA. This sample has some 10,000 distinct CDR3 sequences in its table, and 66% of those were observed once. Roughly 25% of the sample is taken by the ten largest.

No antigen is known for these receptors. Specimen: CD4+ T cells from blood, cultured in vitro. These receptors were collected from a human donor who had recovered from COVID-19.

This clonotype occurred a few times. The J gene is TRBJ2-2, the V gene TRBV19; 7 nucleotides align to TRBD1. This CDR3 has 14 residues. V gave up 9 bases and J gave up 6 bases; unmatched junction bases: 10. Germline CDR1 LNHDA, CDR2 SQIVND (reference sequence). The DNA of the CDR3 is TGTGCCAGCTGTATACAGGGGTCCCCCGGGGAGCTGTTTTTT. Translation: CASCIQGSPGELFF.

The V call is TRBV20-1, the J call TRBJ1-2; 8 nucleotides agree with TRBD1. The CDR3 runs 13 residues. Germline-derived CDR1 and CDR2 are DFQATT and SNEGSKA (reference sequence). Trimming removed 6 bases from V and 13 bases from J; junction bases left unmatched: 16. The CDR3 nucleotides are TGCAGTGCCAAACCCTCCGGGACAGGCCAAGCCACCTTC. It is translated as CSAKPSGTGQATF.

This chain uses TRBV27 with TRBJ2-7; D is possibly TRBD2 (7 bases). This CDR3 has 15 residues. Trimming pared 2 bases from V and 6 bases from J, leaving 17 bases between. The germline CDR1 and CDR2 sequences are MNHEY and SMNVEV (reference sequence). CDR3 sequence reads: CASSLTAGAPGEQYF. CDR3 DNA: TGTGCCAGCAGTTTAACGGCGGGGGCCCCCGGCGAGCAGTACTTC.

V usage is TRBV6-1 and J usage is TRBJ1-3; the D gene is possibly TRBD1 (6 bases). Germline V gene sequence: CDR1 MNHNS, CDR2 SASEGT. The V and J ends lost 8 bases and 3 bases respectively, with 14 bases between them. The CDR3 contains 14 residues. In DNA form, the CDR3 reads TGTGCCAGCTTCACACAGGGACTTGGAAACACCATATATTTT. Translation gives CASFTQGLGNTIYF.

This chain uses TRBV7-8 with TRBJ1-1, with D possibly matching TRBD1 (6 bases). This CDR3 has 15 amino acids. Germline assignment: CDR1 SGHVS and CDR2 FQNEAQ. Trimming stripped 2 bases from V and 6 bases from J, with 16 bases between. DNA for the CDR3: TGTGCCAGCAGCTTAACGGCACAGGGTCGCGCTGAAGCTTTCTTT. This gives the protein CASSLTAQGRAEAFF.

The chain links TRBV27 to TRBJ1-1, with 8 bases lining up with TRBD1. CDR3 length equals 15 residues. The junction had 7 bases not matched to a gene; V was cut back by 3 bases and J by 4 bases. Germline V lookup: CDR1 MNHEY, CDR2 SMNVEV (reference sequence). The CDR3 loop is CASSLARQGFTEAFF. Here the CDR3 DNA reads TGTGCCAGCAGTTTGGCCAGACAGGGGTTCACTGAAGCTTTCTTT.

This clonotype was seen a single time. V gene TRBV20-1 combines with J gene TRBJ1-2; D may be TRBD1 (6 bases). Germline V gene data show CDR1 as DFQATT and CDR2 as SNEGSKA (reference sequence). The V end lost 4 bases, the J end lost 7 bases, and 19 bases lay between the germline ends. This CDR3 region has 14 residues. DNA of the CDR3: TGCAGTGCTACAGCCGGGACAAGGGCTCCTGGCTACACCTTC. This translates into CSATAGTRAPGYTF.

The chain employs TRBV20-1 and TRBJ1-4; maybe TRBD1 (5 bases). The CDR3 has 15 amino acids. Trimming took off 3 bases at V and 8 bases at J, with 19 bases between the two ends. Germline assignment: CDR1 DFQATT and CDR2 SNEGSKA (reference sequence). The CDR3 DNA reads TGCAGTGCTAGGGGGGTGGGCAGAGACGGGGAAAAACTGTTTTTT. It is translated as CSARGVGRDGEKLFF.

In this sample, this clonotype turned up once. This rearrangement joins TRBV19 to TRBJ1-2, with TRBD1 matching 9 bases. Germline CDR1 LNHDA, CDR2 SQIVND (reference sequence). V gave up 6 bases and J gave up 6 bases; unmatched junction bases: 11. CDR3 length: 15 amino acids. The DNA of the CDR3 is TGTGCCAGTAGCACCCGGGACAGGGAGTGGCATGGCTACACCTTC. Translated: CASSTRDREWHGYTF.

The rearrangement uses TRBV11-2 and TRBJ1-2; the D gene is possibly TRBD1 (6 bases). The CDR3 is made up of 14 amino acids. Germline V lookup: CDR1 SGHAT, CDR2 FQNNGV. V lost 5 bases and J 4 bases, leaving 14 bases between the germline ends. The CDR3 protein is CASSPRQATYGYTF. The CDR3 coding sequence is TGTGCCAGCAGCCCCCGACAGGCCACCTATGGCTACACCTTC.

The V and J genes are TRBV7-2 and TRBJ1-2, with D perhaps matching TRBD1 (5 bases). V lost 3 bases and J 8 bases, leaving 13 bases between the germline ends. There are 13 residues in the CDR3. CDR1 and CDR2 from the germline V gene are SGHTA and FQGNSA. CDR3 protein: CASSFIGGTGYTF. In DNA, the CDR3 is TGTGCCAGCAGCTTCATTGGGGGGACGGGCTACACCTTC.

The chain links TRBV5-6 to TRBJ2-3; D remains ambiguous. Germline V gene lookup returns CDR1 SGHDT and CDR2 YYEEEE. The CDR3 length is 14 residues. Trimming removed 1 base at V and 0 bases at J, with 6 bases between. The CDR3 DNA sequence: TGTGCCAGCAGCTTGCCTGCTAGCACAGATACGCAGTATTTT. Its protein is CASSLPASTDTQYF.